This T cell receptor beta chain came from a study of blood T cells in healthy people across ages. The second PCR ran roughly 6 to 11 cycles with a sample-barcoded 5' primer and J-beta primers. TCRdb ran MiXCR on the 5' RACE reads and lists one entry per CDR3 protein. The data contain about a million distinct CDR3 sequences, roughly 51% of them singletons. V trimming: 7 bases; J trimming: 5 bases; junction bases outside the gene matches: 9. Germline loops: CDR1 MDHEN, CDR2 SYDVKM. The CDR3 runs to 14 residues. This clonotype was sampled from a woman aged 55 to 70 in good health. The sequenced sample was blood. The chain links TRBV28 to TRBJ2-7; the match to TRBD1 covers 9 bases. CDR3 DNA: TGTGCCAGCACGCCGGGACAGGGTCACCACGAGCAGTACTTC. Protein: CASTPGQGHHEQYF.